This TCR beta chain was documented in a study of cytomegalovirus exposure and HLA in healthy donors. J lost 7 bases, V lost 2 bases, and 6 bases had no gene match. Germline V gene lookup returns CDR1 SGHRS and CDR2 YFSETQ. CDR3 length equals 15 residues. The PCR employed 60 Vbeta primers together with 13 Jbeta primers. Method: immunoSEQ multiplex PCR; TCRdb's copy keeps in-frame clones and lacks some. Of over 100,000 clones listed, about 77% are singletons. The study, taken as a whole, reports: In a later analysis, 16,951 TCR beta sequences were associated with HLA alleles at 0.05 false discovery rate. A later analysis linked a missense variant in DCLRE1C to the trimming of TCR beta V and J genes. Most observed TCR sequences were rare, whereas some public TCRs were detected in many donors. Within an earlier analysis, most TCR beta V segments proved productive either about 87% or about 30% of the time.

Worth noting for this clone: Its target is not known.

The rearrangement links TRBV5-1 to TRBJ1-4; 9 bases map to TRBD1. This TCR came from a woman aged 40-49 years in good health and CMV-seronegative. The sequencing input was PBMCs. The chain's CDR3 is CASSFGDRDREKLFF. DNA for the CDR3: TGCGCCAGCAGCTTCGGGGACAGGGACCGTGAAAAACTGTTTTTT.